Sequencing of this T cell receptor (beta chain) was carried out in a study of regulatory T cells in long-lasting Graves disease. As for time point: newly diagnosed GD, antithyroid drugs for less than 3 months. PBMC RNA was the source of the TCR library. V trimming: 7 bases; J trimming: 9 bases; junction bases outside the gene matches: 10. This CDR3 contains 15 residues. General observations from the study: Among the persistent patients, approximately 2,900 public clonotypes were shared, more than the roughly 900 shared among new patients.

At least ten counts were recorded for this clonotype. Antigen specificity is unknown. Arm-PCR with iRepertoire HTBI primers amplified the CDR3 regions for these TCR beta libraries. TCRdb redid the calling of the multiplex PCR reads with MiXCR, one entry per CDR3 protein. The sample holds hundreds of thousands of distinct CDR3 sequences, 18% seen once. V is TRBV12-3 or TRBV12-4 and J is TRBJ1-5, with TRBD1 identical over 12 bases. Sequencing was performed on peripheral blood mononuclear cells (PBMCs), taken at new diagnosis, from a patient treated with antithyroid drugs. This receptor was identified in a female donor with Graves disease. The CDR3 spells CASNRDRGRPGPQHF. CDR3 bases: TGTGCCAGCAATCGGGACAGGGGGCGACCAGGGCCCCAGCATTTT.